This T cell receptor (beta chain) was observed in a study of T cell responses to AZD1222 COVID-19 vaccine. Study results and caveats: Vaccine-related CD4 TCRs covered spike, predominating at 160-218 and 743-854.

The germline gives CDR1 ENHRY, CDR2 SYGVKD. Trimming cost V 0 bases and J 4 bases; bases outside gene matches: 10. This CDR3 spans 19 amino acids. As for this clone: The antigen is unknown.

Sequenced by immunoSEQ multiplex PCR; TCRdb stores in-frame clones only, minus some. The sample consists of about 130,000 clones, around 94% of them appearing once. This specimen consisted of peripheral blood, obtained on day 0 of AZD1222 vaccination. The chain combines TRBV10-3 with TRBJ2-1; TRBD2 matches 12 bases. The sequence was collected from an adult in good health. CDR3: CAISESGMLAGGVYNEQFF. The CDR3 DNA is TGTGCCATCAGTGAGTCGGGGATGCTAGCGGGAGGGGTATACAATGAGCAGTTCTTC.